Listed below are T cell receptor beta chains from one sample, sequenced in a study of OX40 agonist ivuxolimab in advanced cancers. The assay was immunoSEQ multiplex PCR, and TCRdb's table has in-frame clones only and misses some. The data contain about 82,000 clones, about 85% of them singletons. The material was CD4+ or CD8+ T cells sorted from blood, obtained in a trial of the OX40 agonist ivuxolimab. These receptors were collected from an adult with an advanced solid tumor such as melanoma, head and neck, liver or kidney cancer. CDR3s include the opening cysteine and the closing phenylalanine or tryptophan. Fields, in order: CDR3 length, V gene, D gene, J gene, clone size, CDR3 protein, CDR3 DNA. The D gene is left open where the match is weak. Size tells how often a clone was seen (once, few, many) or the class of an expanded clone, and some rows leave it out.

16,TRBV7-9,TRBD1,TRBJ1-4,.,CASSLGVQGRNEKLFF,TGTGCCAGCAGCCTAGGAGTACAGGGGAGGAATGAAAAACTGTTTTTT
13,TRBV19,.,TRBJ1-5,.,CASSKGLNQPQHF,TGTGCCAGTAGTAAGGGACTAAATCAGCCCCAGCATTTT
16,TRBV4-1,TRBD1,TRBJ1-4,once,CASSQGTGGSNEKLFF,TGCGCCAGCAGCCAAGGGACAGGGGGCAGTAATGAAAAACTGTTTTTT
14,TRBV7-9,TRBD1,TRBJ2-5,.,CASSSTGGVETQYF,TGTGCCAGCAGCTCGACAGGGGGCGTAGAGACCCAGTACTTC
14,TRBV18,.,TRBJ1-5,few,CASSPLWGSEPQHF,TGTGCCAGCTCACCACTATGGGGGTCGGAGCCCCAGCATTTT
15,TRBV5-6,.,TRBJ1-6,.,CASSYPTGLGSPLHF,TGTGCCAGCAGCTATCCAACAGGGTTGGGTTCACCCCTCCACTTT
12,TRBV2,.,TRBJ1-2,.,CASSGQSYGYTF,TGTGCCAGCAGTGGACAGTCTTATGGCTACACCTTC
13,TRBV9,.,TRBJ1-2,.,CASSVDRDYGYTF,TGTGCCAGCAGCGTAGACAGGGACTATGGCTACACCTTC
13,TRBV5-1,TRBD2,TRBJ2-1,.,CASSLGTSGEQFF,TGCGCCAGCAGCTTGGGTACTAGCGGTGAGCAGTTCTTC
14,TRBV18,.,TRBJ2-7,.,CASSPGTRVYEQYF,TGTGCCAGCTCACCCGGGACAAGGGTTTACGAGCAGTACTTC
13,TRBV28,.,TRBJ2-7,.,CASSFDLPLEQYF,TGTGCCAGCAGTTTTGACCTTCCCCTCGAGCAGTACTTC
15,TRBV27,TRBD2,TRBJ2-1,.,CASSLGLAGGDEQFF,TGTGCCAGCAGTTTAGGGCTAGCGGGGGGCGATGAGCAGTTCTTC
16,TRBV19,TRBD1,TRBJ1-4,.,CASRRTGARGNEKLFF,TGTGCCAGTAGACGGACAGGGGCCAGGGGGAATGAAAAACTGTTTTTT
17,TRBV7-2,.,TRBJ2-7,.,CASSLSGVVYGSYEQYF,TGTGCCAGCAGCTTATCTGGGGTTGTATATGGCTCCTACGAGCAGTACTTC
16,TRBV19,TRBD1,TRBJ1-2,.,CASSTRQGRKNYGYTF,TGTGCCAGTAGTACACGACAGGGAAGGAAGAACTATGGCTACACCTTC
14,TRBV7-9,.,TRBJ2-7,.,CASSLQGSSYEQYF,TGTGCCAGCAGCTTACAGGGTTCTTCCTACGAGCAGTACTTC
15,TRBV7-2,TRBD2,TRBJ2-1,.,CASSPDLAGGNEQFF,TGTGCCAGCAGCCCGGACCTAGCGGGGGGCAATGAGCAGTTCTTC
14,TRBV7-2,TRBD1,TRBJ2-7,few,CASSWGQATYEQYF,TGTGCCAGCAGCTGGGGACAGGCCACCTACGAGCAGTACTTC
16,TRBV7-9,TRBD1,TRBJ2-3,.,CASSSDRERWADTQYF,TGTGCCAGCAGCTCCGACAGGGAGAGGTGGGCAGATACGCAGTATTTT
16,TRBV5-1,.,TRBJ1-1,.,CASSMIPGRKNTEAFF,TGCGCCAGCAGCATGATACCAGGGAGGAAAAACACTGAAGCTTTCTTT
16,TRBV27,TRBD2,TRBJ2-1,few,CASTPLAGGPQDEQFF,TGTGCCAGCACTCCACTAGCGGGGGGGCCTCAGGATGAGCAGTTCTTC
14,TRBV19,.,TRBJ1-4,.,CASNRDTLNEKLFF,TGTGCCAGCAACCGGGACACGTTAAATGAAAAACTGTTTTTT
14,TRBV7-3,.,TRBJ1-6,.,CASSTGGHNSPLHF,TGTGCCAGCAGTACCGGGGGCCATAATTCACCCCTCCACTTT
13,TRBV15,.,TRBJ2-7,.,CATSFMSPGEQYF,TGTGCCACCAGCTTTATGTCACCTGGGGAGCAGTACTTC
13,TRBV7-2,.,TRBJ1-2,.,CASSLATSYGYTF,TGTGCCAGCAGCTTAGCGACCAGCTATGGCTACACCTTC